The 2 T cell receptor beta chains below all came from one sample that was sequenced in a study of T cell responses to AZD1222 COVID-19 vaccine. Sequenced by immunoSEQ multiplex PCR; TCRdb stores in-frame clones only, minus some. The table has under 150,000 clones, 85% to 95% seen once; the top ten hold around 5%. Source: peripheral blood, taken on day 0 of AZD1222 vaccination. Receptor source: an adult in good health.

The CDR3 loop is CASSWLRQGANSPLHF. For the CDR3, the DNA is TGTGCCAGCAGTTGGCTACGACAGGGGGCTAATTCACCCCTCCACTTT. The chain joins TRBV6-5 to TRBJ1-6, with TRBD1 matching over 10 bases. The germline gives CDR1 MNHEY, CDR2 SVGAGI. J gave up 6 bases and V 4 bases, and 6 bases lay outside the gene matches. The CDR3 extends over 16 amino acids.

The gene calls are TRBV4-1 and TRBJ2-3; 13 bases map to TRBD2. Germline lookup yields CDR1 MGHRA and CDR2 YSYEKL. Trimming at V came to 3 bases and at J to 7 bases, leaving 7 bases not matched to a gene. This CDR3 has 16 residues. Here the CDR3 DNA reads TGCGCCAGCAGCCAGACGACTAGCGGGGGGCCTAATACGCAGTATTTT. Encoded protein: CASSQTTSGGPNTQYF.